A selection of T cell receptor beta chains follows, all from one sample in a study of immune heterogeneity within non-small cell lung tumors. TCRdb passed the multiplex PCR reads through MiXCR, listing each CDR3 protein once. The table includes over 8,500 distinct CDR3 sequences, roughly 27% detected once. The sample comprised lung tumor tissue. Receptors were obtained from a man between 50 and 59 years old with non-small cell lung cancer. CDR3s include the opening cysteine and the closing phenylalanine or tryptophan. A D gene is named only where the DNA matches it firmly. The size of a clone is reported for some rows only, either as once, few or many, or as a class for expanded clones.

v_gene: TRBV6-2/TRBV6-3
d_gene: -
j_gene: TRBJ2-5
abundance: -
CDR3aa: CASRKWGRETQYF
CDR3nt: TGTGCCAGCAGAAAGTGGGGGCGAGAGACCCAGTACTTC

v_gene: TRBV7-8
d_gene: -
j_gene: TRBJ1-5
abundance: many
CDR3aa: CASSLSMRGIYSNQPQHF
CDR3nt: TGTGCCAGCAGCTTAAGCATGAGGGGGATCTATAGCAATCAGCCCCAGCATTTT

v_gene: TRBV20-1
d_gene: TRBD2
j_gene: TRBJ2-5
abundance: -
CDR3aa: CSARDRSGGHIKQETQYF
CDR3nt: TGCAGTGCTAGAGATCGGAGCGGGGGCCATATTAAGCAAGAGACCCAGTACTTC

v_gene: TRBV5-1
d_gene: TRBD1
j_gene: TRBJ1-6
abundance: many
CDR3aa: CASSSLGQSSSPLHF
CDR3nt: TGCGCCAGCAGCTCGTTGGGACAGTCTTCTTCACCCCTCCACTTT

v_gene: TRBV9
d_gene: -
j_gene: TRBJ2-1
abundance: many
CDR3aa: CASSVDSILNEQFF
CDR3nt: TGTGCCAGCAGCGTAGATTCTATCCTCAATGAGCAGTTCTTC

v_gene: TRBV15
d_gene: -
j_gene: TRBJ1-5
abundance: many
CDR3aa: CATSGEMTSRTNQPQHF
CDR3nt: TGTGCCACCAGCGGAGAAATGACATCCCGGACCAATCAGCCCCAGCATTTT

v_gene: TRBV6-1
d_gene: TRBD1
j_gene: TRBJ2-1
abundance: -
CDR3aa: CACSREGQGAYEQFF
CDR3nt: TGTGCCTGCAGTCGGGAGGGACAGGGGGCATATGAGCAGTTCTTC

v_gene: TRBV10-3
d_gene: -
j_gene: TRBJ2-7
abundance: medium-sized
CDR3aa: CAISSTSYEQYF
CDR3nt: TGTGCCATCAGTAGTACCTCCTACGAGCAGTACTTC

v_gene: TRBV19
d_gene: TRBD1
j_gene: TRBJ1-4
abundance: many
CDR3aa: CASSTGQLYEKLFF
CDR3nt: TGTGCCAGTAGTACGGGACAGCTTTATGAAAAACTGTTTTTT

v_gene: TRBV7-8
d_gene: -
j_gene: TRBJ2-5
abundance: -
CDR3aa: CASSLGQGVTQYF
CDR3nt: TGTGCCAGCAGCTTAGGGCAGGGTGTGACCCAGTACTTC

v_gene: TRBV18
d_gene: -
j_gene: TRBJ2-3
abundance: -
CDR3aa: CASSPGARIVDTQYF
CDR3nt: TGTGCCAGCTCACCAGGGGCGCGGATCGTAGATACGCAGTATTTT

v_gene: TRBV30
d_gene: TRBD1
j_gene: TRBJ1-2
abundance: -
CDR3aa: CAWALGAGQAYGYTF
CDR3nt: TGTGCCTGGGCGTTAGGGGCGGGACAGGCATATGGCTACACCTTC

v_gene: TRBV30
d_gene: -
j_gene: TRBJ1-1
abundance: medium-sized
CDR3aa: CAWSLRASPNTEAFF
CDR3nt: TGTGCCTGGAGTCTCAGGGCCTCGCCAAACACTGAAGCTTTCTTT

v_gene: TRBV6-1
d_gene: -
j_gene: TRBJ2-7
abundance: medium-sized
CDR3aa: CASKLSMSSYEQYF
CDR3nt: TGTGCCAGCAAACTTAGCATGAGCTCCTACGAGCAGTACTTC

v_gene: TRBV28
d_gene: -
j_gene: TRBJ2-7
abundance: medium-sized
CDR3aa: CASTLTGITYEQYF
CDR3nt: TGTGCCAGCACCCTGACAGGCATCACCTACGAGCAGTACTTC

v_gene: TRBV5-4
d_gene: TRBD2
j_gene: TRBJ2-3
abundance: medium-sized
CDR3aa: CASSFRLAGSTDTQYF
CDR3nt: TGTGCCAGCAGCTTCAGACTAGCGGGATCGACAGATACGCAGTATTTT

v_gene: TRBV7-6
d_gene: -
j_gene: TRBJ2-7
abundance: many
CDR3aa: CASSLGASYEQYF
CDR3nt: TGTGCCAGCAGCTTAGGGGCTTCCTACGAGCAGTACTTC

v_gene: TRBV4-2
d_gene: -
j_gene: TRBJ1-1
abundance: -
CDR3aa: CASSQEPDRNTEAFF
CDR3nt: TGTGCCAGCAGCCAAGAGCCCGACAGGAACACTGAAGCTTTCTTT

v_gene: TRBV2
d_gene: -
j_gene: TRBJ2-2
abundance: many
CDR3aa: CASKQFWGEATGELFF
CDR3nt: TGTGCCAGCAAACAATTTTGGGGGGAGGCCACCGGGGAGCTGTTTTTT

v_gene: TRBV19
d_gene: -
j_gene: TRBJ2-1
abundance: -
CDR3aa: CASGKVGAGVRNEQFF
CDR3nt: TGTGCCAGCGGCAAGGTCGGGGCAGGGGTGAGGAATGAGCAGTTCTTC

v_gene: TRBV7-9
d_gene: -
j_gene: TRBJ2-3
abundance: -
CDR3aa: CASSSSVTQYF
CDR3nt: TGTGCCAGCAGCTCCAGTGTTACGCAGTATTTT

v_gene: TRBV6-6
d_gene: -
j_gene: TRBJ1-2
abundance: many
CDR3aa: CASSYPRGLSYGYTF
CDR3nt: TGTGCCAGCAGTTACCCCCGGGGGCTGAGCTATGGCTACACCTTC

v_gene: TRBV9
d_gene: TRBD1
j_gene: TRBJ2-2
abundance: few
CDR3aa: CASSEGTDPGELFF
CDR3nt: TGTGCCAGCAGCGAAGGGACAGACCCCGGGGAGCTGTTTTTT